The clone carrying this T cell receptor beta chain was recorded once. Per germline, CDR1 SQVTM and CDR2 ANQGSEA. The CDR3 has 13 amino acids. The record originates from a study of regulatory T cells in long-lasting Graves disease. Both iRepertoire HTBI primers and Arm-PCR of CDR3 regions were used to build the TCR beta libraries. TCRdb ran MiXCR on the multiplex PCR reads and lists one entry per CDR3 protein. The sample contains fewer than 450,000 distinct CDR3 sequences, about a fifth of which appear only once. The time point denotes: persistent/refractory GD, antithyroid drugs over 5 years with positive TRAb. Isolated PBMC RNA provided the starting material for the TCR library.

The J gene is TRBJ2-5, the V gene TRBV29-1; 7 bases match TRBD2. The J call could be wrong; TRBJ2-1 is a better fit for the DNA end. Sequenced material: peripheral blood mononuclear cells (PBMCs), taken when the disease was refractory, from a patient treated with antithyroid drugs. The source of this sequence is a female donor with Graves disease. CDR3 amino acids: CSGRREGYNEQFF. The CDR3 DNA sequence: TGCAGCGGAAGGAGGGAGGGTTACAATGAGCAGTTCTTC.